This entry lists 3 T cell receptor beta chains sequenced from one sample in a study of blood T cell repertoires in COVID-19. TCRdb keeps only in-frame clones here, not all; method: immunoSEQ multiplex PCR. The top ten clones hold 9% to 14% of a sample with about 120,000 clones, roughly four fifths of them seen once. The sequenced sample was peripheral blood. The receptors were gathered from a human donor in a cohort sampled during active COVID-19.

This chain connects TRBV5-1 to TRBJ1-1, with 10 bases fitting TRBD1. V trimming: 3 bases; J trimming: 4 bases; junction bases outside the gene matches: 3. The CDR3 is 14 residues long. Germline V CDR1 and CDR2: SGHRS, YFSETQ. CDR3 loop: CASSWGQGSTEAFF. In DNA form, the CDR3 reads TGCGCCAGCAGCTGGGGACAGGGGAGCACTGAAGCTTTCTTT. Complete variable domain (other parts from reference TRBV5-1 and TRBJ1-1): KAGVTQTPRYLIKTRGQQVTLSCSPISGHRSVSWYQQTPGQGLQFLFEYFSETQRNKGNFPGRFSGRQFSNSRSEMNVSTLELGDSALYLCASSWGQGSTEAFFGQGTRLTVV.

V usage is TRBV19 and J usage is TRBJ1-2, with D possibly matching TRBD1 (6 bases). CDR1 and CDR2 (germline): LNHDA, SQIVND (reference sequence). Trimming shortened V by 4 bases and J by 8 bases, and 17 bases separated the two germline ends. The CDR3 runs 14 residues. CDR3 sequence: CASSTSGQRYGYTF. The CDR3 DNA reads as TGTGCCAGTAGTACTTCGGGACAAAGGTACGGCTACACCTTC.

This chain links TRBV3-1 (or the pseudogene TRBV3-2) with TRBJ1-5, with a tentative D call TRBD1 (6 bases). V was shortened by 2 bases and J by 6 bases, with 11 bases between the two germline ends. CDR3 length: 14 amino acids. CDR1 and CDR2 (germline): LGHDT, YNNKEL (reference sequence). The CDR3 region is CASSQSTRGQPQHF. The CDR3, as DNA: TGTGCCAGCAGCCAATCCACCAGGGGTCAGCCCCAGCATTTT.